Listed here is a single TCR beta chain. What it binds is unknown. Using its own MiXCR run on the 5' RACE reads, TCRdb lists one record per CDR3 protein. The sample has around 770,000 distinct CDR3 sequences; 15% to 20% are singletons. This sample is drawn from a study of CD8 T cells in ankylosing spondylitis. The CDR3 contains 17 residues. The V and J ends lost 0 bases and 4 bases, in that order; junction bases with no gene match: 6. Study observations and caveats: Roughly eight highly homologous variants made up a TCR beta motif that seemed to typify ankylosing spondylitis blood.

The rearrangement joins TRBV12-3 or TRBV12-4 to TRBJ2-3; 11 bases map to TRBD2. The sequence came from a male donor with ankylosing spondylitis. Sequences were obtained from blood, either unsorted or a sorted T cell fraction (not recorded which). The CDR3: CASSLAPLAGGSDTQYF. CDR3 in DNA: TGTGCCAGCAGTTTAGCCCCCCTAGCGGGAGGTTCAGATACGCAGTATTTT.